The 27 T cell receptor beta chains in this list originate from one sample, sequenced in a study of blood T cell repertoires in COVID-19. Clones were read by immunoSEQ multiplex PCR, and TCRdb kept only the in-frame ones, dropping some. The sample yields roughly 100,000 clones, roughly four fifths seen once. Sequenced sample: peripheral blood. These receptors were collected from a man older than 75 with COVID-19, enrolled during active disease.

The chain has TRBV28 and TRBJ1-5; 8 bases line up with TRBD1. Trimming took 2 bases from V and 7 from J; bases not matched to a gene: 13. The CDR3 extends over 17 amino acids. CDR1 and CDR2 from the germline V gene are MDHEN and SYDVKM. The CDR3 reads CASSLAGGAVQTQPQHF. The CDR3 nucleotides are TGTGCCAGCAGTTTAGCAGGGGGCGCGGTACAAACCCAGCCCCAGCATTTT. Full variable domain (rest looked up from reference TRBV28 and TRBJ1-5): DVKVTQSSRYLVKRTGEKVFLECVQDMDHENMFWYRQDPGLGLRLIYFSYDVKMKEKGDIPEGYSVSREKKERFSLILESASTNQTSMYLCASSLAGGAVQTQPQHFGDGTRLSIL.

The table lists this clone with a few counts. V usage is TRBV4-1 and J usage is TRBJ2-1; 7 bases match TRBD2. Germline loops: CDR1 MGHRA, CDR2 YSYEKL. V was pared by 0 bases and J by 3 bases, with 8 bases of the junction left unmatched. CDR3 length: 17 residues. CDR3 region: CASSQEQAGRYYNEQFF. CDR3 bases: TGCGCCAGCAGCCAAGAGCAAGCGGGGAGGTACTACAATGAGCAGTTCTTC.

The chain uses TRBV18 and TRBJ2-3, with D tentatively TRBD2 (5 bases). V lost 7 bases to trimming and J lost 4 bases, with 12 bases between them. From germline, CDR1 is KGHSH and CDR2 LQKENI. The CDR3 runs to 13 residues. The CDR3 spells CASYSLVSDTQYF. The CDR3 nucleotides are TGTGCCAGCTACTCACTAGTATCAGATACGCAGTATTTT. The variable domain in full, with the rest retrieved from reference TRBV18 and TRBJ2-3, is NAGVMQNPRHLVRRRGQEARLRCSPMKGHSHVYWYRQLPEEGLKFMVYLQKENIIDESGMPKERFSAEFPKEGPSILRIQQVVRGDSAAYFCASYSLVSDTQYFGPGTRLTVL.

The V gene is TRBV7-2, the J gene TRBJ1-2; 8 nucleotides agree with TRBD1. Germline loops: CDR1 SGHTA, CDR2 FQGNSA. CDR3 size: 16 residues. J gave up 4 bases and V 1 base, and 8 bases lay outside the gene matches. CDR3 coding DNA: TGTGCCAGCAGCTTAGGGATGGACAGGGCTGGCTATGGCTACACCTTC. It encodes CASSLGMDRAGYGYTF.

The chain links TRBV4-1 to TRBJ2-7, with D possibly being TRBD2 (6 bases). Germline V gene data show CDR1 as MGHRA and CDR2 as YSYEKL. There are 13 residues in the CDR3. With 0 bases removed from V and 5 bases from J, the gap between germline ends came to 8 bases. This CDR3 reads CASSQEGGDEQYF. In nucleotides, the CDR3 is TGCGCCAGCAGCCAAGAGGGGGGAGACGAGCAGTACTTC.

CDR3 nucleotides: TGTGCCAGCAGTAGGACTAACACAGATACGCAGTATTTT. It encodes CASSRTNTDTQYF. V is TRBV6-5 and J is TRBJ2-3; D possibly corresponds to TRBD2 (6 bases). V was cut by 5 bases and J by 2 bases, with 8 bases left in between. Germline V gene lookup returns CDR1 MNHEY and CDR2 SVGAGI. The CDR3 contains 13 residues.

This chain uses TRBV27 with TRBJ1-5, with no clear D. This CDR3 has 15 residues. Trimming cost V 5 bases and J 4 bases, with 15 bases left between them. Germline values: CDR1 MNHEY, CDR2 SMNVEV (reference sequence). This CDR3 is CASSRYREQNQPQHF. CDR3 DNA: TGTGCCAGCAGTCGCTACAGAGAGCAAAATCAGCCCCAGCATTTT.

In this sample, this clone turned up a few times. The gene calls are TRBV27 and TRBJ2-3; 14 bases map to TRBD2. The CDR3 runs to 16 residues. In germline, CDR1 is MNHEY, CDR2 SMNVEV (reference sequence). V lost 7 bases and J lost 5; bases outside the gene matches: 8. The CDR3 region is CASNPGLAGVGDTQYF. Here the CDR3 DNA reads TGTGCCAGCAACCCGGGACTAGCGGGAGTGGGAGATACGCAGTATTTT.

J is TRBJ2-7 and V is TRBV5-8, with 7 nucleotides matching TRBD1. This CDR3 has 13 residues. Germline CDR1 reads SGHTS; CDR2 reads YDEGEE. V lost 3 bases and J lost 6; bases outside the gene matches: 6. In nucleotides, the CDR3 is TGTGCCAGCAGCTACAGGGGAAACAGCGAGCAGTACTTC. The encoded protein is CASSYRGNSEQYF.

This chain uses TRBV2 with TRBJ2-7; 11 bases fit TRBD1. The CDR3 totals 15 residues. V lost 5 bases to trimming and J lost 4 bases; unmatched junction nucleotides: 7. CDR1 and CDR2 (germline): SNHLY, FYNNEI. DNA for the CDR3: TGTGCCAGCAGTATAGGACAGGGGGCAACATACGAGCAGTACTTC. Protein: CASSIGQGATYEQYF.

The gene calls are TRBV3-1 (or the pseudogene TRBV3-2) and TRBJ2-7, with 8 positions matching TRBD2. The ends lost 3 bases at V and 6 bases at J; junction bases unmatched: 4. There are 13 residues in the CDR3. The germline CDR1 and CDR2 sequences are LGHDT and YNNKEL (reference sequence). The CDR3 region has the DNA TGTGCCAGCAGCCAGCGGGAGGTCGGCGAGCAGTACTTC. It yields the protein CASSQREVGEQYF.

The chain employs TRBV6-5 and TRBJ2-1, with TRBD1 matching 8 bases. Germline CDR1 MNHEY, CDR2 SVGAGI. The CDR3 runs 15 residues. V was clipped by 7 bases and J by 0 bases; unmatched bases: 5. CDR3 coding DNA: TGTGCCAGCAACCCAGGGGGCCCCTCCTACAATGAGCAGTTCTTC. Translation gives CASNPGGPSYNEQFF.

V and J are TRBV5-4 and TRBJ1-4; D might be TRBD1 (5 bases). CDR1 is SGHNT, CDR2 YYREEE, per germline (reference sequence). The CDR3 has 15 residues. The V and J ends lost 0 bases and 8 bases respectively, with 14 bases between them. This CDR3 reads CASSLAGREREKLFF. The CDR3 DNA is TGTGCCAGCAGCTTGGCCGGCAGGGAAAGGGAAAAACTGTTTTTT.

The chain employs TRBV6-5 and TRBJ1-2, with D unclear. This CDR3 is 14 amino acids long. Trimming took off 8 bases at V and 5 bases at J, with 18 bases between the two ends. Germline V gene sequence: CDR1 MNHEY, CDR2 SVGAGI. CDR3 residues: CASADRAGVYGYTF. CDR3 DNA: TGTGCCAGCGCAGACCGAGCGGGAGTGTATGGCTACACCTTC.

V and J are TRBV11-1 and TRBJ2-7, with 7 bases matching TRBD1. This CDR3 has 13 residues. Trimming removed 5 bases from V and 3 bases from J; junction bases left unmatched: 4. The germline CDR1 and CDR2 sequences are SGHAT and FQDESV (reference sequence). CDR3 loop: CASSPGTDYEQYF. CDR3 DNA: TGTGCCAGCAGCCCAGGGACAGACTACGAGCAGTACTTC.

This chain uses TRBV27 with TRBJ1-6; 8 nucleotides line up with TRBD1. After removal of 1 base from V and 1 base from J, the junction contained 6 bases not matched to a gene. The CDR3 sequence is 18 residues long. CDR1 MNHEY and CDR2 SMNVEV come from the germline V gene (reference sequence). This CDR3 reads CASSLYSGTGSYNSPLHF. The CDR3 DNA reads as TGTGCCAGCAGTTTATATTCCGGGACAGGTTCCTATAATTCACCCCTCCACTTT.

This chain links TRBV19 with TRBJ2-7; 9 bases agree with TRBD1. V lost 4 bases, J lost 4 bases, and 8 bases stayed unmatched. Germline CDR1 reads LNHDA; CDR2 reads SQIVND (reference sequence). The length of the CDR3 is 15 residues. The CDR3 DNA follows: TGTGCCAGTAGTAGATCCGGGACAGGGTGGTACGAGCAGTACTTC. Protein sequence: CASSRSGTGWYEQYF. Full variable domain (remainder filled in from reference TRBV19 and TRBJ2-7): DGGITQSPKYLFRKEGQNVTLSCEQNLNHDAMYWYRQDPGQGLRLIYYSQIVNDFQKGDIAEGYSVSREKKESFPLTVTSAQKNPTAFYLCASSRSGTGWYEQYFGPGTRLTVT.

The V call is TRBV5-1, the J call TRBJ2-6, with unresolved D. Germline V gene sequence: CDR1 SGHRS, CDR2 YFSETQ. Trimming took off 0 bases at V and 2 bases at J, with 3 bases between the two ends. The CDR3 extends over 14 amino acids. This CDR3 reads CASSLATGANVLTF. The CDR3 bases are TGCGCCAGCAGCTTGGCCACTGGGGCCAACGTCCTGACTTTC.

This clone was detected a few times. V gene TRBV6-5 combines with J gene TRBJ2-7; no reliable D call. The V end lost 10 bases, the J end lost 0 bases, and 16 bases lay between the germline ends. Germline loops: CDR1 MNHEY, CDR2 SVGAGI. The CDR3 totals 14 residues. CDR3 coding DNA: TGTGCCACACTTGAGGCTTCCAACTCCTACGAGCAGTACTTC. It codes for CATLEASNSYEQYF.

The V and J genes are TRBV6-2 or TRBV6-3 and TRBJ2-3; 9 bases are shared with TRBD2. The germline V gene has CDR1 MNHEY and CDR2 SVGEGT. V lost 0 bases and J lost 6; bases outside the gene matches: 10. The CDR3 contains 17 residues. CDR3 sequence reads: CASSYSRAGGLKDTQYF. CDR3 sequence (DNA): TGTGCCAGCAGTTACTCGAGGGCGGGAGGGCTGAAGGATACGCAGTATTTT.

The chain joins TRBV5-4 to TRBJ2-7; a possible D gene is TRBD2 (5 bases). The V and J ends lost 0 bases and 3 bases respectively, with 13 bases between them. Germline CDR1 and CDR2: SGHNT and YYREEE (reference sequence). This CDR3 contains 15 residues. As DNA, the CDR3 is TGTGCCAGCAGCTTGGGGCCTAGCCAGATCTACGAGCAGTACTTC. Protein: CASSLGPSQIYEQYF.

With respect to this clone: At the DNA level, this CDR3 is encoded by other sequences in the same sample as well. The rearrangement links TRBV5-1 to TRBJ2-2; D perhaps matches TRBD2 (6 bases). V was shortened by 3 bases and J by 0 bases, with 12 bases between the two germline ends. The CDR3 covers 16 residues. The germline V gene encodes CDR1 SGHRS and CDR2 YFSETQ. The DNA for the CDR3 is TGCGCCAGCAGCTCCCTCGGGGGAGCGAACACCGGGGAGCTGTTTTTT. It yields the protein CASSSLGGANTGELFF.

This clone appeared a few times. This rearrangement joins TRBV30 to TRBJ1-1; 7 bases map to TRBD1. Germline V lookup: CDR1 GTSNPN, CDR2 SVGIG (reference sequence). The CDR3 consists of 11 residues. CDR3 bases: TGTGGGACAGGCGCGTACACTGAAGCTTTCTTT. It yields the protein CGTGAYTEAFF.

For the CDR3, the DNA is TGTGCCACCACGACAGGGAGGAACACTGAAGCTTTCTTT. This encodes CATTTGRNTEAFF. The chain couples TRBV2 to TRBJ1-1, with TRBD1 matching 7 bases. The CDR3 loop spans 13 amino acids. V was clipped by 10 bases and J by 1 base; unmatched bases: 6. CDR1 SNHLY and CDR2 FYNNEI come from the germline V gene.

The rearrangement uses TRBV27 and TRBJ1-2, with 9 bases fitting TRBD1. Germline CDR1 reads MNHEY; CDR2 reads SMNVEV (reference sequence). The CDR3 spans 16 residues. V dropped 5 bases and J dropped 1; count of bases not matched to a gene: 8. The CDR3 sequence is CASSQIPGQGNYGYTF. In nucleotides, the CDR3 is TGTGCCAGCAGTCAAATACCGGGACAGGGTAACTATGGCTACACCTTC.

This chain joins TRBV5-8 and TRBJ2-2; 7 bases map to TRBD1. Germline V gives CDR1 SGHTS, CDR2 YDEGEE. The V gene end was trimmed by 0 bases and the J gene end by 3 bases; junction bases not matched to a gene: 5. CDR3 size: 16 residues. CDR3 sequence (DNA): TGTGCCAGCAGCTTGGGACAGGGCCTATACACCGGGGAGCTGTTTTTT. Protein sequence: CASSLGQGLYTGELFF.

The chain employs TRBV2 and TRBJ1-3; 7 nucleotides match TRBD1. This CDR3 is 15 amino acids long. V was pared by 4 bases and J by 2 bases, with 5 bases of the junction left unmatched. Germline V gene data show CDR1 as SNHLY and CDR2 as FYNNEI. The CDR3 is CASSVTGDAGNTIYF. CDR3 nucleotide sequence: TGTGCCAGCAGTGTCACAGGGGACGCTGGAAACACCATATATTTT.